These T cell receptor beta chains were read from a single sample in a study of T-cell memory formation after mild COVID-19. TCRdb re-called the 5' RACE reads with MiXCR, one entry per CDR3 protein. Seen here are 150,000 to 200,000 distinct CDR3 sequences, about 14% observed once, and the top ten hold over 12%. The sample was PBMCs or a T cell subset sorted from them (not recorded which). Source of these receptors: an adult woman who had mild COVID-19 (a few samples of this study predate the infection). Cell type and time point are not known. CDR3s include the opening cysteine and the closing phenylalanine or tryptophan. A D gene is named only where the DNA matches it firmly. Clone size is stated in some rows and not others, as once, few, many or a class when expanded.

D gene	clone size	V gene	J gene	CDR3 protein	CDR3 DNA
.	few	TRBV7-9	TRBJ2-3	CASSLGRWTTDTQYF	TGTGCCAGCAGCTTAGGTCGGTGGACCACAGATACGCAGTATTTT
TRBD1	.	TRBV5-5	TRBJ2-1	CASSNRDRGPRDEQFF	TGTGCCAGCAGCAACCGGGACAGGGGTCCCCGGGATGAGCAGTTCTTC
.	.	TRBV25-1	TRBJ1-4	CASSENPAGRGEKLFF	TGTGCCAGCAGTGAAAACCCCGCAGGGCGAGGGGAAAAACTGTTTTTT
TRBD1	.	TRBV7-9	TRBJ1-5	CASSLGDTGGNQPQHF	TGTGCCAGCAGCTTAGGAGATACAGGGGGCAATCAGCCCCAGCATTTT
.	many	TRBV4-2	TRBJ2-1	CASSQGQADNEQFF	TGTGCCAGCAGCCAAGGGCAGGCCGACAATGAGCAGTTCTTC
.	.	TRBV7-2	TRBJ1-1	CASSESSPFGNTEAFF	TGTGCCAGCAGCGAAAGCAGCCCCTTCGGGAACACTGAAGCTTTCTTT
TRBD1	few	TRBV12-3/TRBV12-4	TRBJ1-4	CASSLEGTGRLMFF	TGTGCCAGCAGTTTAGAGGGGACAGGGAGATTGATGTTTTTT
TRBD1	few	TRBV5-1	TRBJ2-5	CASSRQGDQETQYF	TGCGCCAGCAGCCGACAGGGGGACCAAGAGACCCAGTACTTC
.	.	TRBV5-6	TRBJ2-3	CASSLAGVPGTDTQYF	TGTGCCAGCAGCTTGGCCGGGGTCCCCGGCACAGATACGCAGTATTTT
.	.	TRBV12-3/TRBV12-4	TRBJ2-2	CASSRGLDSSGELFF	TGTGCCAGCAGTCGGGGGCTGGATTCCAGCGGGGAGCTGTTTTTT
TRBD1	.	TRBV24-1	TRBJ2-3	CATRGTVDTQYF	TGTGCCACCAGGGGGACAGTTGATACGCAGTATTTT
.	few	TRBV7-2	TRBJ1-5	CASSLVGSNQPQHF	TGTGCCAGCAGCTTAGTAGGTAGCAATCAGCCCCAGCATTTT
.	.	TRBV7-9	TRBJ2-7	CASSSRRGRLYEQYF	TGTGCCAGCAGCTCGAGAAGGGGGAGGCTCTACGAGCAGTACTTC